This TCR beta chain was sequenced during a study of OX40 agonist ivuxolimab in advanced cancers. Assay: immunoSEQ multiplex PCR; the TCRdb copy retains only in-frame clones and omits some. This table holds approximately 74,000 clones, 90% to 95% found once. Germline values: CDR1 SGDLS, CDR2 YYNGEE. CDR3 length: 15 amino acids. V lost 3 bases, J lost 0 bases, and 3 bases stayed unmatched. Autoimmune disease history or systemic immunosuppression led to patient exclusion. This specimen was CD4+ or CD8+ T cells sorted from blood, taken in a trial of the OX40 agonist ivuxolimab. The chain uses TRBV9 and TRBJ2-1, with TRBD2 matching over 7 bases. This clonotype originated in an adult with an advanced solid tumor such as melanoma, head and neck, liver or kidney cancer. CDR3 sequence (DNA): TGTGCCAGCAGCGGGCCTAGCGGCTCCTACAATGAGCAGTTCTTC. Translated, it gives CASSGPSGSYNEQFF.